This T cell receptor beta chain was captured in a study of shared clonotypes between healthy human individuals. Study-level results: Only blood was sampled, and tissue TCR repertoires likely differ from blood ones. Several donors had 5% to 6.5% of their naive CD4 clonotypes in common.

Note on this clone: The antigen remains undetermined. The sample carries other DNA sequences with the same CDR3.

Germline V gene sequence: CDR1 SGDLS, CDR2 YYNGEE. CDR3 length: 12 amino acids. Between the trimmed V and J ends, which lost 0 bases and 7 bases, there was a span of 8 bases. Per the study methods: From ImmunoSEQ came sequences covering only the junction and carrying no quality scores, so filtering differed. Data came from immunoSEQ multiplex PCR; TCRdb stores just in-frame clones and leaves some out. V and J calls plus clone size are reproduced from that table; the DNA served to infer D and trimming. The sample lists about 2.4 million clones, 85% to 95% seen once, with 0.13% to 0.15% in the top ten.

This receptor was taken from a man aged 18 to 30 in good health. Source material: naive CD4+ T cells sorted from blood. Subset in this sample: CD45RA+ positively selected. This chain joins TRBV9 and TRBJ2-7; D remains unclear. CDR3 sequence: CASSVDLGEQYF. CDR3 DNA: TGTGCCAGCAGCGTAGACTTGGGTGAGCAGTACTTC.